Listed below are T cell receptor beta chains from one sample, sequenced in a study of OX40 agonist ivuxolimab in advanced cancers. Assay: immunoSEQ multiplex PCR; the TCRdb copy retains only in-frame clones and omits some. Found here are about 96,000 clones, roughly 80% of them singletons; the top ten hold roughly 6%. This material consisted of CD4+ or CD8+ T cells sorted from blood, taken in a trial of the OX40 agonist ivuxolimab. Receptor source: an adult with an advanced solid tumor such as melanoma, head and neck, liver or kidney cancer. CDR3s include the opening cysteine and the closing phenylalanine or tryptophan. D genes are given only for firm matches. The size entry is marked missing in some rows and otherwise reads once, few, many or a size class.

D,length,J,V,size,CDR3,DNA
NA,12,TRBJ1-5,TRBV19,NA,CASSIGNQPQHF,TGTGCCAGTAGTATAGGGAATCAGCCCCAGCATTTT
TRBD1,15,TRBJ1-2,TRBV7-9,NA,CASSSRDRGGYGYTF,TGTGCCAGCAGCTCCCGGGACAGGGGAGGTTATGGCTACACCTTC
NA,12,TRBJ2-7,TRBV28,NA,CASLGVPYEQYF,TGTGCCAGTCTTGGGGTGCCCTACGAGCAGTACTTC
NA,13,TRBJ1-2,TRBV7-2,NA,CASSLGGPWGYTF,TGTGCCAGCAGCTTGGGGGGGCCCTGGGGCTACACCTTC
TRBD1,14,TRBJ1-5,TRBV16,few,CASSLRGSNQPQHF,TGTGCCAGCAGCCTCAGGGGGAGCAATCAGCCCCAGCATTTT
TRBD2,16,TRBJ2-7,TRBV4-1,NA,CASSPQISGRGGEQYF,TGCGCCAGCAGCCCGCAAATCAGCGGGAGGGGAGGCGAGCAGTACTTC
NA,13,TRBJ1-2,TRBV27,few,CASSLIGARGYTF,TGTGCCAGCAGTTTAATTGGGGCGCGGGGCTACACCTTC
NA,16,TRBJ1-3,TRBV5-8,once,CASSNNLGFSGNTIYF,TGTGCCAGCAGCAACAACTTAGGGTTTTCTGGAAACACCATATATTTT
NA,12,TRBJ1-2,TRBV7-2,few,CAAGGGDYGYTF,TGTGCGGCGGGAGGGGGAGACTATGGCTACACCTTC
TRBD2,17,TRBJ2-1,TRBV27,NA,CASRPGLSGGVYNEQFF,TGTGCCAGCAGACCTGGACTAAGCGGGGGCGTCTACAATGAGCAGTTCTTC
NA,12,TRBJ2-1,TRBV7-2,NA,CASSDPYNEQFF,TGTGCCAGCAGCGACCCCTACAATGAGCAGTTCTTC
TRBD1,11,TRBJ1-1,TRBV20-1,NA,CSARQGTEAFF,TGCAGTGCCCGACAGGGAACTGAAGCTTTCTTT
NA,15,TRBJ1-2,TRBV9,NA,CASSVLRDSAGGYTF,TGTGCCAGCAGCGTGTTAAGGGATTCCGCGGGGGGCTACACCTTC
TRBD1,15,TRBJ2-7,TRBV6-5,NA,CASRPPGQLSYEQYF,TGTGCCAGCAGGCCTCCGGGACAGTTATCCTACGAGCAGTACTTC
NA,15,TRBJ1-1,TRBV6-5,NA,CASSYNRNLNTEAFF,TGTGCCAGCAGTTATAACCGGAACCTTAACACTGAAGCTTTCTTT
TRBD2,14,TRBJ2-1,TRBV6-1,NA,CASSVSGSSDEQFF,TGTGCCAGCAGTGTTAGCGGGAGTAGCGATGAGCAGTTCTTC
NA,14,TRBJ2-7,TRBV6-1,NA,CASSEVGRVGEQYF,TGTGCCAGCAGTGAAGTGGGCAGGGTGGGCGAGCAGTACTTC
TRBD1,16,TRBJ1-2,TRBV11-2,NA,CASSLGAGGNFYGYTF,TGTGCCAGCAGCTTAGGGGCAGGGGGTAATTTTTATGGCTACACCTTC
NA,13,TRBJ2-1,TRBV9,NA,CASSVASYNEQFF,TGTGCCAGCAGCGTAGCCTCCTACAATGAGCAGTTCTTC
NA,13,TRBJ1-6,TRBV27,NA,CASSGSYNSPLHF,TGTGCCAGCAGTGGTTCCTATAATTCACCCCTCCACTTT
NA,14,TRBJ1-3,TRBV21-1,NA,CASSATPAGNTIYF,TGTGCCAGCAGCGCCACCCCGGCTGGAAACACCATATATTTT
NA,14,TRBJ1-2,TRBV6-5,NA,CASGGTGSNYGYTF,TGTGCCAGCGGCGGGACGGGTTCTAACTATGGCTACACCTTC
NA,15,TRBJ1-1,TRBV30,NA,CAWSPEGLGNTEAFF,TGTGCCTGGTCTCCGGAGGGGCTAGGGAACACTGAAGCTTTCTTT
NA,13,TRBJ1-1,TRBV12-5,NA,CASGLRAASEAFF,TGTGCTAGTGGTTTGAGGGCGGCGTCCGAAGCTTTCTTT
NA,11,TRBJ2-2,TRBV29-1,NA,CSVIRTGELFF,TGCAGCGTTATCCGGACCGGGGAGCTGTTTTTT
TRBD1,15,TRBJ2-1,TRBV7-3,once,CASSVMGQGPNEQFF,TGTGCCAGCAGCGTAATGGGACAGGGCCCGAATGAGCAGTTCTTC
NA,11,TRBJ1-1,TRBV7-9,NA,CASSLVSEAFF,TGTGCCAGCAGCTTAGTAAGTGAAGCTTTCTTT
NA,17,TRBJ2-3,TRBV18,NA,CASSPSSGGRFADTQYF,TGTGCCAGCTCACCAAGTTCCGGGGGGCGTTTCGCAGATACGCAGTATTTT
TRBD1,15,TRBJ1-2,TRBV5-4,NA,CASSSLQGMAYGYTF,TGTGCCAGCAGCTCTCTACAGGGGATGGCCTATGGCTACACCTTC
TRBD1,13,TRBJ2-7,TRBV5-1,NA,CASSPETGYEQYF,TGCGCCAGCAGCCCTGAGACAGGGTACGAGCAGTACTTC
TRBD2,14,TRBJ2-7,TRBV5-1,NA,CASSLLAGAYEQYF,TGCGCCAGCAGCTTGTTGGCGGGGGCCTACGAGCAGTACTTC
NA,15,TRBJ2-1,TRBV5-1,NA,CASSLEPLSTNEQFF,TGCGCCAGCAGCTTGGAGCCTCTCTCCACCAATGAGCAGTTCTTC
NA,14,TRBJ1-1,TRBV6-5,NA,CASTSFGVNTEAFF,TGTGCCAGTACTTCTTTTGGGGTGAACACTGAAGCTTTCTTT
NA,14,TRBJ1-1,TRBV5-4,NA,CASSFPFGGGEAFF,TGTGCCAGCAGCTTCCCATTCGGGGGAGGTGAAGCTTTCTTT
NA,13,TRBJ1-1,TRBV6-1,NA,CASSVSRDTEAFF,TGTGCCAGCAGTGTCTCGAGGGACACTGAAGCTTTCTTT
NA,12,TRBJ1-1,TRBV18,NA,CASSPRAGEAFF,TGTGCCAGCTCACCACGGGCAGGTGAAGCTTTCTTT
TRBD1,14,TRBJ2-2,TRBV27,NA,CASKRTGNTGELFF,TGTGCCAGCAAAAGGACAGGGAACACCGGGGAGCTGTTTTTT
TRBD2,14,TRBJ2-4,TRBV9,NA,CASSLGGSKNIQYF,TGTGCCAGCAGCCTGGGGGGGTCCAAAAACATTCAGTACTTC
TRBD1,14,TRBJ2-2,TRBV10-2,few,CASTLGGNTGELFF,TGCGCCAGCACCCTAGGGGGCAACACCGGGGAGCTGTTTTTT
TRBD1,13,TRBJ1-1,TRBV19,NA,CASSISDRAVAFF,TGTGCCAGTAGTATCAGTGACAGGGCGGTCGCTTTCTTT
TRBD2,14,TRBJ2-3,TRBV9,NA,CASSVGTSPHTQYF,TGTGCCAGCAGCGTAGGGACTAGCCCGCATACGCAGTATTTT
NA,15,TRBJ2-2,TRBV7-9,NA,CASSAPGVPTGELFF,TGTGCCAGCAGCGCCCCAGGGGTGCCCACCGGGGAGCTGTTTTTT
TRBD1,15,TRBJ2-1,TRBV2,NA,CASRSDRGNENEQFF,TGTGCCAGCAGAAGCGACAGGGGGAACGAGAATGAGCAGTTCTTC
NA,16,TRBJ2-2,TRBV7-7,NA,CASSSPLGAGTGELFF,TGTGCCAGCAGCTCCCCATTAGGGGCGGGCACCGGGGAGCTGTTTTTT
NA,16,TRBJ1-2,TRBV9,many,CASSIYADSANYGYTF,TGTGCCAGCAGCATATACGCGGACTCTGCTAACTATGGCTACACCTTC